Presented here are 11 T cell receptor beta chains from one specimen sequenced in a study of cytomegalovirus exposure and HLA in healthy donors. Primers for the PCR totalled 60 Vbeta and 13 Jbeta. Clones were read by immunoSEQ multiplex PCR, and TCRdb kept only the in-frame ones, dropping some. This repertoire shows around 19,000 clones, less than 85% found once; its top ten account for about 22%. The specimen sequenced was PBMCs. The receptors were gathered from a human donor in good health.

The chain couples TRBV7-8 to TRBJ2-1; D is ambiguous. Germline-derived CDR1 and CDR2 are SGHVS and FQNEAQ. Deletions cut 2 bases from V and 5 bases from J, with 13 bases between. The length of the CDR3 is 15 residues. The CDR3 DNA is TGTGCCAGCAGCTTACCCGACTCTCATGACAATGAGCAGTTCTTC. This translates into CASSLPDSHDNEQFF.

CDR3 in DNA: TGTGCCAGCAGCCACGGACAGGGGTACGAGCAGTACTTC. It codes for CASSHGQGYEQYF. The V gene is TRBV7-7, the J gene TRBJ2-7; 9 bases fit TRBD1. The junction had 3 bases not matched to a gene; V was cut back by 5 bases and J by 4 bases. The germline V gene has CDR1 SSHAT and CDR2 FNYEAQ (reference sequence). The CDR3 is 13 residues long.

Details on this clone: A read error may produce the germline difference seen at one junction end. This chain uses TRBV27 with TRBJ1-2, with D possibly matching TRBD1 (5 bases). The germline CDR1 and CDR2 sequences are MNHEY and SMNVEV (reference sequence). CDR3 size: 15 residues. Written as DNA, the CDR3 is TGTGCCAGCACCAAAACCCCGGGGGACCCGCTCGGCTTCACCTTC. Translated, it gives CASTKTPGDPLGFTF.

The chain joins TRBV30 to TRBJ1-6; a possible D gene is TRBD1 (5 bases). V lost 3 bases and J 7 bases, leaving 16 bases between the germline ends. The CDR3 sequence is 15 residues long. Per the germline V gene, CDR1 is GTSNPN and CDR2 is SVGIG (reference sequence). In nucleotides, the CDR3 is TGTGCCTGGAGCCGACAGATACCCTTGAATTCACCCCTCCACTTT. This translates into CAWSRQIPLNSPLHF.

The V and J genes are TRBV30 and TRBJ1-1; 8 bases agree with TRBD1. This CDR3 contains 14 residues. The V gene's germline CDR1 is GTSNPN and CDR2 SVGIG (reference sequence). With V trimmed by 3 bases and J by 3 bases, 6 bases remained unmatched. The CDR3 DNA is TGTGCCTGGAGCCTGGACAGGGCGGACACTGAAGCTTTCTTT. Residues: CAWSLDRADTEAFF.

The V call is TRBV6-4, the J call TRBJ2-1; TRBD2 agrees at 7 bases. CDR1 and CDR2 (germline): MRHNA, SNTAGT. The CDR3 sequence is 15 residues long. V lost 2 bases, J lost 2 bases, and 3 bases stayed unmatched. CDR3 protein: CASSDEGLAYNEQFF. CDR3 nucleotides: TGTGCCAGCAGTGACGAAGGACTAGCCTACAATGAGCAGTTCTTC.

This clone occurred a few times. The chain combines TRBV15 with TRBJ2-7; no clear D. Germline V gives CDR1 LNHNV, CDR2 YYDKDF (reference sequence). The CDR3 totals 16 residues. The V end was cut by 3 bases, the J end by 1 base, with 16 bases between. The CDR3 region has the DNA TGTGCCACCAGCAGTAGATTATCCAGCGTATCCTACGAGCAGTACTTC. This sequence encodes CATSSRLSSVSYEQYF.

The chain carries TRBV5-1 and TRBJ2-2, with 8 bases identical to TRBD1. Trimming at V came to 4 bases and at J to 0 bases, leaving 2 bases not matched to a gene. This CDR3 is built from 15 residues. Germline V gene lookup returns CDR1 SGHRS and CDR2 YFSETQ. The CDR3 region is CASSPTGANTGELFF. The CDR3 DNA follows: TGCGCCAGCAGCCCGACAGGGGCGAACACCGGGGAGCTGTTTTTT. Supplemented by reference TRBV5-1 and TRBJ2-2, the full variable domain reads KAGVTQTPRYLIKTRGQQVTLSCSPISGHRSVSWYQQTPGQGLQFLFEYFSETQRNKGNFPGRFSGRQFSNSRSEMNVSTLELGDSALYLCASSPTGANTGELFFGEGSRLTVL.

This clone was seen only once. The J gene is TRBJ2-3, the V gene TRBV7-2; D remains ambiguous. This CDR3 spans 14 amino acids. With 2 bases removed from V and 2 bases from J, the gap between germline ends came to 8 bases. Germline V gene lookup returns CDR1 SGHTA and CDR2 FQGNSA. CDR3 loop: CASSLRQSTDTQYF. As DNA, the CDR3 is TGTGCCAGCAGCTTACGACAATCCACAGATACGCAGTATTTT.

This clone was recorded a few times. CDR3 nucleotide sequence: TGTGCCAGCAGCGCTAAAGGACTAGCGGGGGGGCAAGAGACCCAGTACTTC. This encodes CASSAKGLAGGQETQYF. J is TRBJ2-5 and V is TRBV9, with TRBD2 matching 15 bases. Germline assignment: CDR1 SGDLS and CDR2 YYNGEE. J gave up 2 bases and V 3 bases, and 5 bases lay outside the gene matches. CDR3 length equals 17 residues.

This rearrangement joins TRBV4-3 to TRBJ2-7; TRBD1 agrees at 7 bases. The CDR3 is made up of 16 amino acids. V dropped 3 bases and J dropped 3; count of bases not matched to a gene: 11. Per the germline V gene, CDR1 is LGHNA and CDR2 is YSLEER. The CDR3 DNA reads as TGCGCCAGCAGCCAGGAATCCTACAGGGGAATCTACGAGCAGTACTTC. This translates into CASSQESYRGIYEQYF.